This TCR beta chain came from a study of OX40 agonist ivuxolimab in advanced cancers. Whole-study context: Ivuxolimab, an agonist antibody against OX40 (CD134), was given to patients. At 82.7% male, the cohort had a mean age of around 56 years, ranging from roughly 20 to 85. Study-wide results and caveats: By week 6 at 0.1 to 3.0 mg/kg, blood CD4+ and CD8+ T cells had expanded clonally.

Comments on this clone: No antigen is known for it.

Repertoires were generated with immunoSEQ multiplex PCR, while TCRdb's copy carries only in-frame clones and drops some. The sample has about 25,000 clones; around 85% are singletons. CDR1 SNHLY and CDR2 FYNNEI come from the germline V gene. The CDR3 is made up of 15 amino acids. Trimming cost V 8 bases and J 1 base; bases outside gene matches: 7. This sequence joins TRBV2 and TRBJ2-2; 7 positions agree with TRBD1. The origin of this receptor is an adult with an advanced solid tumor such as melanoma, head and neck, liver or kidney cancer. The sequences come from CD4+ or CD8+ T cells sorted from blood, collected in a trial of the OX40 agonist ivuxolimab. The DNA for the CDR3 is TGTGCCAGCTCTGGCCGGACAGGGAACACCGGGGAGCTGTTTTTT. It yields the protein CASSGRTGNTGELFF.